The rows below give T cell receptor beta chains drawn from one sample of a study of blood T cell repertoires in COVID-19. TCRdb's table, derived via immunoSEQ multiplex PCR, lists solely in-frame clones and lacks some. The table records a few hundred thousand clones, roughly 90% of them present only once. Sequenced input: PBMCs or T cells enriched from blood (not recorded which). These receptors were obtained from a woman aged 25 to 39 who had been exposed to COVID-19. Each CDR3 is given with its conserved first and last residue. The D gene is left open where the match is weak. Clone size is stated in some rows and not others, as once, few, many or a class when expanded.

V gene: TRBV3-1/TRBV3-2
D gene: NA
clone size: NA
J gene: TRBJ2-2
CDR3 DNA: TGTGCCAGCAGCCACCAGGAAGGGGGTAATGTTCACACCGGGGAGCTGTTTTTT
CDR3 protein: CASSHQEGGNVHTGELFF

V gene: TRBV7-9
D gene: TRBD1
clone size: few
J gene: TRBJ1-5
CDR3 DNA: TGTGCCAGCAGCTTAGGGACAGGGAACCAGCCCCAGCATTTT
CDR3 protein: CASSLGTGNQPQHF

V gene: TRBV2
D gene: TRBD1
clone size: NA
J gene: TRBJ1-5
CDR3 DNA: TGTGCCAGCAGTCGACAGGGGGCGCAACCCGGGCCCCAGCATTTT
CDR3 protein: CASSRQGAQPGPQHF

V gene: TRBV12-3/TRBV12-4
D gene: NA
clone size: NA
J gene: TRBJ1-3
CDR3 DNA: TGTGCCAGCAGCTTGTTCCGGAACACCATATATTTT
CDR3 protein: CASSLFRNTIYF

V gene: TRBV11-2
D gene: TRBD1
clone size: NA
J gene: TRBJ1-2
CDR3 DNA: TGTGCCAGCAGCTTCGGGGACAGACCCGATGGCTACACCTTC
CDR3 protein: CASSFGDRPDGYTF

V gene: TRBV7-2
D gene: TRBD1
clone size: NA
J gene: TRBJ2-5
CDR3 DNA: TGTGCCAGCAGCCTAAGAGGCAGGGGGAGCCAAGAGACCCAGTACTTC
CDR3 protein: CASSLRGRGSQETQYF

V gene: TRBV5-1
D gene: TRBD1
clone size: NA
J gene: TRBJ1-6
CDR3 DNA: TGCGCCAGCAGCTGGACAGGGAGTAATTCACCCCTCCACTTT
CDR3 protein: CASSWTGSNSPLHF

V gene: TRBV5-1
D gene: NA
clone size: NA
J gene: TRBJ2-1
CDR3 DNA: TGCGCCAGCGCCCCGGAGGGGGGGCGATCCTACAATGAGCAGTTCTTC
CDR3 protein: CASAPEGGRSYNEQFF

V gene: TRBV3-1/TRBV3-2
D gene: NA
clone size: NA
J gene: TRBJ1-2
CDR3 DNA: TGTGCCAGCAGCCAAGATCACCGGGGGGGTAAGGTTACGGGCTACACCTTC
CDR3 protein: CASSQDHRGGKVTGYTF

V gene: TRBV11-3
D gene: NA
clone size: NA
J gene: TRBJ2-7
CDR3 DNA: TGTGCCAGCAGCTTGGAGGGGAGCAATCCCTACGAGCAGTACTTC
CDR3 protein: CASSLEGSNPYEQYF

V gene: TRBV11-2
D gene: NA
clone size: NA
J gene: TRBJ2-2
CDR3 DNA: TGTGCCCGCCGCCCCGGGGGGGGGCGGGACAGGGTTAACACCGGGGAGCTGTTTTTT
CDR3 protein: CARRPGGGRDRVNTGELFF

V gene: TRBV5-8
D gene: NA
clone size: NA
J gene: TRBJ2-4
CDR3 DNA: TGTGCCAGCAGCTTGGCGGTCCTAGCCAAAAACATTCAGTACTTC
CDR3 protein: CASSLAVLAKNIQYF

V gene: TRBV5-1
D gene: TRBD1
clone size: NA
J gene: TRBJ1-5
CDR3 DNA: TGCGCCAGCAGCTTCACGGGACAGGATCAGCCCCAGCATTTT
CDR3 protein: CASSFTGQDQPQHF

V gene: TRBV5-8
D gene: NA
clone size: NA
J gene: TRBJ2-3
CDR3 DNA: TGTGCCAGCACGGGGGTCCGCACAGATACGCAGTATTTT
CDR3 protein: CASTGVRTDTQYF

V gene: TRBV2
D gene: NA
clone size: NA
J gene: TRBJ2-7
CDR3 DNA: TGTGCCAGCAGTGAAGGGCAGGTAATTAGCTCCTACGAGCAGTACTTC
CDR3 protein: CASSEGQVISSYEQYF

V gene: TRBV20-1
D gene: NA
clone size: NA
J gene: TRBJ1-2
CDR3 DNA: TGCAGTGCTAGTGACGAGGGAACGGTCTATGGCTACACCTTC
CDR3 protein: CSASDEGTVYGYTF

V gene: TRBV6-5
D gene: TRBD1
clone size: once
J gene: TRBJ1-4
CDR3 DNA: TGTGCCAGCAGTTACTCCGACAGGGGTAATGAAAAACTGTTTTTT
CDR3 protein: CASSYSDRGNEKLFF

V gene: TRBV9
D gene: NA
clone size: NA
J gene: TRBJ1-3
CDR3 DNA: TGTGCCAGCAGCCTTAAGGGGGGGCAGATTCGCTCTGGAAACACCATATATTTT
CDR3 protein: CASSLKGGQIRSGNTIYF

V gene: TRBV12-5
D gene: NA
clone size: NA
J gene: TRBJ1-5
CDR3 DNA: TGTGCTAGTGGTTTGGTATTACACACAGACAATAGCAATCAGCCCCAGCATTTT
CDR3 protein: CASGLVLHTDNSNQPQHF

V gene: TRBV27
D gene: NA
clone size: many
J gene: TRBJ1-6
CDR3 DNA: TGTGCCAGCACCGGGTTTTATAATTCACCCCTCCACTTT
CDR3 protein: CASTGFYNSPLHF

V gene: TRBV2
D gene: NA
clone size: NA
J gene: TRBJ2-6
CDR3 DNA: TGTGCCGGCCAACTAGCACCTGGGGCCAACGTCCTGACTTTC
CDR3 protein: CAGQLAPGANVLTF

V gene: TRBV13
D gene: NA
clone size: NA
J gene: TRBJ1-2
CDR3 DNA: TGTGCCAGCAGCCCAAGTGAGGACGGGGGTAACTATGGCTACACCTTC
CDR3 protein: CASSPSEDGGNYGYTF

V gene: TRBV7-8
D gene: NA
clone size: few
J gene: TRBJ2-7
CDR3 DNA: TGTGCCAGCAGCTTATCCTTCGGGGGGCGCTACGAGCAGTACTTC
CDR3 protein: CASSLSFGGRYEQYF

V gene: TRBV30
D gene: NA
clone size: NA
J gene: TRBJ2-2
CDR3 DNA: TGTGCCTGGAGTGTAGGGGGAAACACCGGGGAGCTGTTTTTT
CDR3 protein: CAWSVGGNTGELFF

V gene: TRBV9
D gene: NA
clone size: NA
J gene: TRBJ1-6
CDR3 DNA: TGTGCCAGCAGCCGGGGGGGGGCAGCGGCACCTAATTCACCCCTCCACTTT
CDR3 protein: CASSRGGAAAPNSPLHF

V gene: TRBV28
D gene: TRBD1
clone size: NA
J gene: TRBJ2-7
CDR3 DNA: TGTGCCAGCAGTTTAGATGGGGGACAGGGCGACGAGCAGTACTTC
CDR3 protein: CASSLDGGQGDEQYF

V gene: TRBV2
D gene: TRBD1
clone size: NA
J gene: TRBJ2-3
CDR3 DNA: TGTGCCAGCAGTCCAGGGGGCGGACCGGATACGCAGTATTTT
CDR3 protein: CASSPGGGPDTQYF

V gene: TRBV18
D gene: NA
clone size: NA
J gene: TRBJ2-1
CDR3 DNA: TGTGCCAGCTCACCAGTTAGGCAGGAACACAATGAGCAGTTCTTC
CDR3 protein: CASSPVRQEHNEQFF

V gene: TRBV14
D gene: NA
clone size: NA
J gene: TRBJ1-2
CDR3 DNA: TGTGCCAGCAGCCAAGGGCCAGGGGACGGCTACACCTTC
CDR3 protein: CASSQGPGDGYTF